The clone carrying this T cell receptor (beta chain) was seen repeatedly, ten times or more. The target antigen is unknown. Time point denoted: newly diagnosed GD, antithyroid drugs for less than 3 months. The TCR library was made from RNA that had been extracted from PBMCs in TRIzol. This sample was included in a study of regulatory T cells in long-lasting Graves disease. Whole-study findings and limits: Possibly, too few samples lowered accuracy.

Through Arm-PCR of CDR3 regions and iRepertoire HTBI primers, TCR beta libraries were built. Authors' analysis steps: Detected in the samples were around 59 TRBV and 14 TRBJ segments. MiXCR, applied by TCRdb to the multiplex PCR reads, yields one record per CDR3 protein. The V and J calls come from TCRdb's annotation, not from the publication. There are 530,000 or so distinct CDR3 sequences in the sample; about 16% occur only once, and 12% lies in the top ten. V was trimmed by 1 base and J by 10 bases, leaving 5 bases between them. Germline V lookup: CDR1 SGHTA, CDR2 FQGNSA. There are 11 residues in the CDR3. This sample was also put to use in a study of T cells in Graves' hyperthyroidism and ophthalmopathy. That report adds: A first-round RT-PCR of the TCR CDR3 used the HTBI primer set. Peripheral blood also featured most of the thyroid clonotypes expanded above 0.001.

The sequencing used peripheral blood mononuclear cells (PBMCs), collected at new diagnosis, from a patient treated with antithyroid drugs. The chain is built from TRBV7-2 and TRBJ2-1; D remains ambiguous. The origin of this receptor is a man in his late teens or twenties with Graves disease. DNA of the CDR3: TGTGCCAGCAGCTTAGTAATAGAGCAGTTCTTC. Its protein product is CASSLVIEQFF.